This T cell receptor (beta chain) is from a study of T-cell reconstitution after alpha-beta-depleted transplantation in children. Comment on this clonotype: What it recognizes is unknown.

Preparation of the TCRbeta library used unique molecular identifiers. TCRdb reprocessed the PCR reads with MiXCR, giving one entry per CDR3 protein. The profile covers hundreds of thousands of distinct CDR3 sequences, with roughly a tenth appearing a single time and roughly 30% taken by the ten largest. Findings and caveats of the study: Several hundred expanded graft clones reportedly supplied alpha-beta T cells about two months after transplant.

J gave up 4 bases and V 9 bases, and 8 bases lay outside the gene matches. The CDR3 consists of 14 residues. This clonotype originated in a child under two years old with acute myeloid leukemia, due to receive a stem cell transplant. The chain couples TRBV12-3 or TRBV12-4 to TRBJ2-1, with 8 bases lining up with TRBD2. The source material was PBMCs, sampled before TCRalphabeta/CD19-depleted stem cell transplant. Written as DNA, the CDR3 is TGTGCCAGTCTTCGGGTAGCGGGGTACAATGAGCAGTTCTTC. Its protein product is CASLRVAGYNEQFF.